Listed below are T cell receptor beta chains from one sample, sequenced in a study of T cells in Graves' hyperthyroidism and ophthalmopathy. Each CDR3 protein is one row after TCRdb ran MiXCR on the multiplex PCR reads. The sample holds about 410,000 distinct CDR3 sequences, approximately 15% seen once. Sequenced input: blood. These receptors all stem from a woman in her twenties or thirties with Graves' ophthalmopathy. Each CDR3 is given with its conserved first and last residue. A D gene is named only where the DNA matches it firmly. A row's size may be missing; if present it is once, few, many or a size class.

cdr3_aa: CASSGDRGEQFF
cdr3_nt: TGTGCCAGCAGTGGGGACCGGGGTGAGCAGTTCTTC
d_call: -
j_call: TRBJ2-1
v_call: TRBV12-3/TRBV12-4
clone_size: -

cdr3_aa: CASSPTGPNEKLFF
cdr3_nt: TGTGCCAGCAGCCCCACGGGGCCTAATGAAAAACTGTTTTTT
d_call: -
j_call: TRBJ1-4
v_call: TRBV7-2
clone_size: many

cdr3_aa: CSARSRVLSSYEQYF
cdr3_nt: TGCAGTGCTAGATCGCGAGTTCTAAGCTCCTACGAGCAGTACTTC
d_call: -
j_call: TRBJ2-7
v_call: TRBV20-1
clone_size: once

cdr3_aa: CAISEPGQGLYGYTF
cdr3_nt: TGTGCCATCAGTGAGCCGGGACAGGGCCTCTATGGCTACACCTTC
d_call: TRBD1
j_call: TRBJ1-2
v_call: TRBV10-3
clone_size: few

cdr3_aa: CASSPPSGGQPHTQYF
cdr3_nt: TGTGCCAGCAGTCCGCCTAGCGGGGGCCAACCCCATACGCAGTATTTT
d_call: TRBD2
j_call: TRBJ2-3
v_call: TRBV28
clone_size: once

cdr3_aa: CASRPRTLPGANVLTF
cdr3_nt: TGTGCCAGCCGCCCAAGGACTCTCCCTGGGGCCAACGTCCTGACTTTC
d_call: -
j_call: TRBJ2-6
v_call: TRBV7-8
clone_size: many

cdr3_aa: CASSFGTENTEAFF
cdr3_nt: TGCGCCAGCAGCTTCGGGACGGAGAACACTGAAGCTTTCTTT
d_call: -
j_call: TRBJ1-1
v_call: TRBV5-1
clone_size: many

cdr3_aa: CAWRERGLPGNTEAFF
cdr3_nt: TGTGCCTGGAGGGAACGGGGACTTCCCGGTAACACTGAAGCTTTCTTT
d_call: -
j_call: TRBJ1-1
v_call: TRBV30
clone_size: many

cdr3_aa: CASSQGQLPYGYTF
cdr3_nt: TGTGCCAGCAGCCAAGGACAGCTTCCCTATGGCTACACCTTC
d_call: -
j_call: TRBJ1-2
v_call: TRBV3-1
clone_size: many

cdr3_aa: CASLNWESYEQYF
cdr3_nt: TGTGCCAGCCTTAACTGGGAGTCCTACGAGCAGTACTTC
d_call: -
j_call: TRBJ2-7
v_call: TRBV10-3
clone_size: many

cdr3_aa: CASSEARPGQGAYSPLHF
cdr3_nt: TGTGCCAGCAGTGAAGCGCGACCGGGACAGGGGGCTTATTCACCCCTCCACTTT
d_call: TRBD1
j_call: TRBJ1-6
v_call: TRBV6-1
clone_size: many

cdr3_aa: CASSFVMKDYRGPSGNTIYF
cdr3_nt: TGTGCCAGCAGCTTTGTGATGAAGGATTACAGGGGCCCCTCTGGAAACACCATATATTTT
d_call: TRBD1
j_call: TRBJ1-3
v_call: TRBV5-6
clone_size: -

cdr3_aa: CASSQGPAGEKLFF
cdr3_nt: TGTGCCAGCAGCCAGGGACCTGCGGGTGAAAAACTGTTTTTT
d_call: -
j_call: TRBJ1-4
v_call: TRBV5-6
clone_size: many

cdr3_aa: CASRLGQGNTIYF
cdr3_nt: TGTGCCAGCAGACTGGGACAGGGTAACACCATATATTTT
d_call: TRBD1
j_call: TRBJ1-3
v_call: TRBV28
clone_size: few

cdr3_aa: CASRAGDGPAKNIQYF
cdr3_nt: TGTGCCAGCAGGGCGGGGGACGGTCCCGCCAAAAACATTCAGTACTTC
d_call: TRBD2
j_call: TRBJ2-4
v_call: TRBV2
clone_size: many